Each of the 21 T cell receptor beta chains below was sequenced from the same sample in a study of regulatory T cells in long-lasting Graves disease. The time point is: newly diagnosed GD, antithyroid drugs for less than 3 months. There was RNA extracted from PBMCs, and the TCR library was made from it. Arm-PCR of CDR3 regions and iRepertoire HTBI primers were the basis on which TCR beta libraries were built. TCRdb independently ran MiXCR on the multiplex PCR reads; one entry per CDR3 protein. The sample holds 550,000 to 650,000 distinct CDR3 sequences, 15% to 20% seen once. The data were also submitted as part of a second study, on T cells in Graves' hyperthyroidism and ophthalmopathy.

Sequenced material: peripheral blood mononuclear cells (PBMCs), taken at new diagnosis, from a patient treated with antithyroid drugs. The origin of the receptors is a man aged 18 to 30 with Graves disease.

V and J are TRBV6-1 and TRBJ1-2; TRBD1 is a possible D gene (5 bases). Germline V gives CDR1 MNHNS, CDR2 SASEGT. The CDR3 sequence is 14 residues long. Trimming shortened V by 7 bases and J by 8 bases, and 20 bases separated the two germline ends. CDR3 coding DNA: TGTGCCAGCACCTACCGGGGGGGGGACTCGGGCTACACCTTC. The encoded protein is CASTYRGGDSGYTF.

The chain has TRBV30 and TRBJ2-3, with D uncertain. V was pared by 0 bases and J by 0 bases, with 19 bases between. This CDR3 is built from 18 residues. The germline V gene encodes CDR1 GTSNPN and CDR2 SVGIG (reference sequence). CDR3 nucleotides: TGTGCCTGGAGTGTCCTCGCAAGGACCTTACCCAGCACAGATACGCAGTATTTT. Encoded protein: CAWSVLARTLPSTDTQYF.

The rearrangement links TRBV11-2 to TRBJ1-3; perhaps TRBD1 as D (5 bases). V lost 4 bases and J 8 bases, leaving 15 bases between the germline ends. Germline values: CDR1 SGHAT, CDR2 FQNNGV. The CDR3 contains 14 residues. The CDR3 coding sequence is TGTGCCAGCAGCTCCGACGGCAGGGCCGACACCATATATTTT. This encodes CASSSDGRADTIYF.

As DNA, the CDR3 is TGTGCCAGCAGCCCCTTGCAGGGAGCGGGAGGGCAAGATACGCAGTATTTT. Protein: CASSPLQGAGGQDTQYF. The gene calls are TRBV7-2 and TRBJ2-3, with 10 bases identical to TRBD2. CDR1 is SGHTA and CDR2 is FQGNSA in the germline V gene. The V gene end was trimmed by 5 bases and the J gene end by 5 bases; junction bases not matched to a gene: 13. The CDR3 spans 17 residues.

The rearrangement links TRBV7-2 to TRBJ2-7; D possibly corresponds to TRBD1 (6 bases). The germline gives CDR1 SGHTA, CDR2 FQGNSA. Deletions cut 3 bases from V and 1 base from J, with 13 bases between. The length of the CDR3 is 15 residues. In nucleotides, the CDR3 is TGTGCCAGCAGCTTCTCTCCTAGGGGGTCCTACGAGCAGTACTTC. Protein sequence: CASSFSPRGSYEQYF.

The chain carries TRBV10-3 and TRBJ2-5; TRBD1 matches 10 bases. This CDR3 region has 15 residues. V was clipped by 4 bases and J by 5 bases; unmatched bases: 7. Germline V gene data show CDR1 as ENHRY and CDR2 as SYGVKD. CDR3 DNA sequence: TGTGCCATCAGTGGGGACAGGGGACCCGGGGAGACCCAGTACTTC. Its translation: CAISGDRGPGETQYF.

The J gene is TRBJ2-3, the V gene TRBV20-1, with TRBD2 matching 15 bases. This CDR3 is built from 15 residues. Germline CDR1 reads DFQATT; CDR2 reads SNEGSKA (reference sequence). Trimming cost V 5 bases and J 5 bases; bases outside gene matches: 5. This CDR3 reads CSALQGLAGGDTQYF. CDR3 DNA: TGCAGTGCTCTTCAGGGACTAGCGGGAGGAGATACGCAGTATTTT.

This clonotype showed up many times. The genes are TRBV18 and TRBJ2-1, with 9 bases lining up with TRBD2. Germline V CDR1 and CDR2: KGHSH, LQKENI. J lost 3 bases, V lost 3 bases, and 3 bases had no gene match. The length of the CDR3 is 15 residues. The chain's CDR3 is CASSPGTSHYNEQFF. CDR3 nucleotides: TGTGCCAGCTCACCCGGGACTAGCCACTACAATGAGCAGTTCTTC.

The V call is TRBV30, the J call TRBJ2-2; D is possibly TRBD2 (6 bases). Germline CDR1 reads GTSNPN; CDR2 reads SVGIG (reference sequence). The germline V and J ends were trimmed by 5 bases and 5 bases, with 30 bases remaining between them. This CDR3 has 19 residues. The DNA for the CDR3 is TGTGCCTGGCGATATCGGGGGTTAGGGATAAAGGTTTCGACCGGGGAGCTGTTTTTT. It encodes CAWRYRGLGIKVSTGELFF.

This clonotype was seen more than once but under ten times. This rearrangement joins TRBV11-2 to TRBJ2-7; the match to TRBD2 covers 11 bases. The length of the CDR3 is 14 residues. V shed 6 bases and J 3 bases; nucleotides not matched to a gene: 4. The germline gives CDR1 SGHAT, CDR2 FQNNGV. This chain's CDR3 is CASRTLAGGYEQYF. Here the CDR3 DNA reads TGTGCCAGCAGGACGCTAGCGGGAGGCTACGAGCAGTACTTC.

Sample share makes this clonotype medium-sized. The gene calls are TRBV6-5 and TRBJ1-1; D ambiguous. CDR3 length: 11 residues. Trimming took off 3 bases at V and 12 bases at J, with 11 bases between the two ends. Germline values: CDR1 MNHEY, CDR2 SVGAGI. The DNA of the CDR3 is TGTGCCAGCAGTTATCGACGGGAGTCTTTCTTT. Translating it yields CASSYRRESFF.

Many counts were recorded for this clonotype. The chain has TRBV28 and TRBJ2-5; 9 bases are a match to TRBD2. CDR1 is MDHEN, CDR2 SYDVKM, per germline. The CDR3 has 14 residues. Trimming removed 3 bases from V and 5 bases from J; junction bases left unmatched: 4. CDR3 loop: CASSFRAGGETQYF. CDR3 in DNA: TGTGCCAGCAGTTTTCGAGCGGGAGGCGAGACCCAGTACTTC.

This clonotype was seen more than once but under ten times. This chain uses TRBV3-1 with TRBJ1-2, with a possible D match to TRBD1 (6 bases). This CDR3 comprises 17 residues. Deletions cut 0 bases from V and 7 bases from J, with 21 bases between. The V gene's germline CDR1 is LGHDT and CDR2 YNNKEL (reference sequence). CDR3 bases: TGTGCCAGCAGCCAAGATCTCCATACAGGGAGGGGTCGTGGCTACACCTTC. Protein product: CASSQDLHTGRGRGYTF.

V usage is TRBV29-1 and J usage is TRBJ2-5, with 13 bases identical to TRBD2. The germline V gene has CDR1 SQVTM and CDR2 ANQGSEA. This CDR3 has 14 residues. The trim removed 8 bases at V and 9 bases at J, leaving 12 bases unmatched. The CDR3 reads CSTSGTSGVRAQYF. CDR3 DNA sequence: TGCAGCACTTCTGGGACTAGCGGGGTCCGGGCCCAGTACTTC.

Many counts were recorded for this clonotype. The chain uses TRBV20-1 and TRBJ2-3; TRBD2 matches 8 bases. Germline CDR1 and CDR2: DFQATT and SNEGSKA (reference sequence). V lost 3 bases, J lost 2 bases, and 7 bases stayed unmatched. The length of the CDR3 is 15 residues. In DNA, the CDR3 is TGCAGTGCTAGGGAGACTAGCGTACCCACAGATACGCAGTATTTT. Translated: CSARETSVPTDTQYF.

The table lists this clonotype with many counts. J is TRBJ2-7 and V is TRBV10-3; D perhaps matches TRBD1 (6 bases). Germline-derived CDR1 and CDR2 are ENHRY and SYGVKD. CDR3 length equals 13 residues. Trimming left V 8 bases short and J 5 bases short, with 16 bases between. The CDR3 DNA reads as TGTGCCATCCTGGACAGATGGCCTAACGAGCAGTACTTC. Translating gives CAILDRWPNEQYF.

Ten or more counts support this clonotype. V is TRBV12-3 or TRBV12-4 and J is TRBJ2-1; no clear D gene. The V gene lost 6 bases and the J gene lost 7 bases, with 13 bases spanning the gap. This CDR3 has 13 residues. Written as DNA, the CDR3 is TGTGCCAGCAGCTTTACTTTCCAGAATGAGCAGTTCTTC. Protein sequence: CASSFTFQNEQFF.

This clonotype was seen ten or more times. The chain recombines TRBV15 with TRBJ2-3, with D tentatively TRBD1 (5 bases). Trimming took off 0 bases at V and 0 bases at J, with 13 bases between the two ends. Per the germline V gene, CDR1 is LNHNV and CDR2 is YYDKDF (reference sequence). The CDR3 is 17 amino acids. The DNA of the CDR3 is TGTGCCACCAGCAGAGAATTGCAGGGATCTAGCACAGATACGCAGTATTTT. Translating it yields CATSRELQGSSTDTQYF.

The table lists this clonotype with a few counts. The chain links TRBV11-2 to TRBJ2-2, with TRBD2 as a possible D gene (5 bases). CDR1 and CDR2 (germline): SGHAT, FQNNGV. V was clipped by 11 bases and J by 8 bases, with 24 bases between them. The CDR3 runs to 15 residues. The CDR3 DNA sequence: TGTGCCTCGTTTTTGGGTAGAGGGAACCCGGGGGAGCTGTTTTTT. Encoded protein: CASFLGRGNPGELFF.

At least ten counts were recorded for this clonotype. The germline gene is not matched at one end of the junction; a read error may be the cause. This sequence joins TRBV7-9 and TRBJ2-7; 8 bases align to TRBD2. The CDR3 is 12 residues long. Per the germline V gene, CDR1 is SEHNR and CDR2 is FQNEAQ (reference sequence). The CDR3 reads CASSSILAAPDF. The CDR3 DNA sequence: TGTGCCAGCAGCTCCATACTAGCGGCGCCCGACTTC.

This clonotype was detected ten times or more. The chain has TRBV3-1 and TRBJ2-7; D is perhaps TRBD1 (5 bases). In germline, CDR1 is LGHDT, CDR2 YNNKEL (reference sequence). The V end lost 1 base, the J end lost 3 bases, and 13 bases lay between the germline ends. CDR3 length: 15 residues. The CDR3 protein is CASSQGRLGLYEQYF. As DNA, the CDR3 is TGTGCCAGCAGCCAAGGTCGGCTGGGGCTCTACGAGCAGTACTTC.